Shown below are 10 T cell receptor beta chains from a single sample sequenced in a study of PD-L1 blockade in urothelial cancer. This table comes from immunoSEQ multiplex PCR, and its TCRdb copy is limited to in-frame clones, with some not included. This sample has around 63,000 clones, with about four fifths found just once. The time point denotes: pretreatment peripheral blood. The sequenced sample was PBMCs, obtained around atezolizumab (anti-PD-L1) treatment. These receptors were collected from a man in his sixties or seventies with urothelial cancer.

The chain carries TRBV5-1 and TRBJ2-5; 11 bases match TRBD1. Germline-derived CDR1 and CDR2 are SGHRS and YFSETQ. Losses at the gene ends were 0 bases for V and 5 bases for J; bases not matched to a gene: 3. The CDR3 runs to 15 residues. The CDR3 DNA reads TGCGCCAGCAGCTTGGGGACAGGGGGCGCGGAGACCCAGTACTTC. It codes for CASSLGTGGAETQYF.

The chain joins TRBV30 to TRBJ2-5, with D possibly matching TRBD2 (5 bases). Between the trimmed V and J ends, which lost 0 bases and 6 bases, there was a span of 11 bases. Germline V gene sequence: CDR1 GTSNPN, CDR2 SVGIG (reference sequence). The CDR3 has 13 residues. The CDR3 protein is CAWSVGGLQTQYF. CDR3 bases: TGTGCCTGGAGTGTTGGAGGATTACAGACCCAGTACTTC.

This clone was counted a few times. The rearrangement links TRBV4-1 to TRBJ2-3; 7 nucleotides match TRBD2. Per the germline V gene, CDR1 is MGHRA and CDR2 is YSYEKL. The CDR3 runs 16 residues. The V segment lost 2 bases and the J segment 0 bases; nucleotides outside the gene matches: 5. DNA of the CDR3: TGCGCCAGCAGCCAACTTGGGCGGGGGAGCACAGATACGCAGTATTTT. Amino acids: CASSQLGRGSTDTQYF.

J is TRBJ2-7 and V is TRBV28; D may be TRBD2 (8 bases). Trimming left V 6 bases short and J 0 bases short, with 33 bases between. Germline CDR1 is MDHEN and CDR2 is SYDVKM. This CDR3 has 21 residues. The CDR3 here is CASSYRTGQRGREEPSYEQYF. CDR3 nucleotides: TGTGCCAGCAGCTATCGGACAGGCCAAAGGGGGCGGGAGGAACCCTCCTACGAGCAGTACTTC.

This clone has only a few counts. This chain uses TRBV2 with TRBJ2-3; D call uncertain. The CDR3 covers 12 residues. Germline CDR1 is SNHLY and CDR2 is FYNNEI. V lost 4 bases, J lost 2 bases, and 4 bases lay in between. Here the CDR3 reads CASSVNTDTQYF. CDR3 DNA sequence: TGTGCCAGCAGTGTCAACACAGATACGCAGTATTTT. Supplemented by reference TRBV2 and TRBJ2-3, the full variable domain reads EPEVTQTPSHQVTQMGQEVILRCVPISNHLYFYWYRQILGQKVEFLVSFYNNEISEKSEIFDDQFSVERPDGSNFTLKIRSTKLEDSAMYFCASSVNTDTQYFGPGTRLTVL.

The chain carries TRBV5-1 and TRBJ1-6; D is uncertain. This CDR3 has 14 residues. Looked up from germline, CDR1 is SGHRS and CDR2 is YFSETQ. Deletions cut 2 bases from V and 5 bases from J, with 8 bases between. Written as DNA, the CDR3 is TGCGCCAGCAGCTTAATCACAGATAATTCACCCCTCCACTTT. Its translation: CASSLITDNSPLHF.

The V and J genes are TRBV2 and TRBJ2-2, with TRBD2 identical over 8 bases. With 5 bases clipped from V and 7 bases from J, the junction kept 9 bases outside the gene matches. The CDR3 length is 15 residues. CDR1 is SNHLY and CDR2 is FYNNEI in the germline V gene. This CDR3 reads CASSPLSGDLGELFF. CDR3 nucleotide sequence: TGTGCCAGCAGTCCCCTTAGCGGGGATCTCGGGGAGCTGTTTTTT.

The J gene is TRBJ2-1, the V gene TRBV6-5; TRBD2 agrees at 13 bases. The CDR3 is 15 residues long. In germline, CDR1 is MNHEY, CDR2 SVGAGI. The junction had 6 bases not matched to a gene; V was cut back by 5 bases and J by 8 bases. The CDR3 region has the DNA TGTGCCAGCAGTCTGACTAGCGGGAGGAAATATGAGCAGTTCTTC. Residues: CASSLTSGRKYEQFF.

The chain joins TRBV4-3 to TRBJ2-7; the D gene is possibly TRBD1 (6 bases). The CDR3 length is 17 residues. Trimming shortened V by 0 bases and J by 2 bases, and 17 bases separated the two germline ends. Germline values: CDR1 LGHNA, CDR2 YSLEER. Written as DNA, the CDR3 is TGCGCCAGCAGCCAAGATTTTGGGCAGGGGAGCGCCTACGAGCAGTACTTC. Protein product: CASSQDFGQGSAYEQYF.

The V gene is TRBV7-8, the J gene TRBJ2-7, with D perhaps matching TRBD2 (5 bases). The germline gives CDR1 SGHVS, CDR2 FQNEAQ. V dropped 4 bases and J dropped 0 bases, with 10 bases sitting between them. The CDR3 covers 14 residues. The chain's CDR3 is CASSSEALSYEQYF. The CDR3 DNA reads TGTGCCAGCAGCTCGGAGGCCCTCTCCTACGAGCAGTACTTC.